This paragraph reports one T cell receptor beta chain. This specimen belongs to a study of shared clonotypes between healthy human individuals. For the study at large: Sampling drew on donors who were a couple of women and a few men aged 18 to 49. CD8 memory received one plate per donor, CD8 naive two, CD4 memory three and CD4 naive three.

Assay used: immunoSEQ multiplex PCR; TCRdb lists only in-frame clones, some missing. In the table there are 700,000 to 950,000 clones, 90% to 97% of which are singletons. Naive-designated CD8 cells lacked CD45RO, were positively enriched for CCR7, and omitted terminally differentiated effector memory CD45RA+ cells. The germline CDR1 and CDR2 sequences are MNHEY and SMNVEV (reference sequence). The CDR3 loop spans 12 amino acids. V lost 9 bases to trimming and J lost 9 bases, with 15 bases between them. The sequence was collected from a man younger than 40 in good health. The V and J genes are TRBV27 and TRBJ2-1; weak D call: TRBD2 (6 bases). The sequencing input was naive CD8+ T cells sorted from blood. The CDR3 DNA reads TGTGCCAGTCGCGGGGTTCAGGTTGAGCAGTTCTTC. This sequence encodes CASRGVQVEQFF.